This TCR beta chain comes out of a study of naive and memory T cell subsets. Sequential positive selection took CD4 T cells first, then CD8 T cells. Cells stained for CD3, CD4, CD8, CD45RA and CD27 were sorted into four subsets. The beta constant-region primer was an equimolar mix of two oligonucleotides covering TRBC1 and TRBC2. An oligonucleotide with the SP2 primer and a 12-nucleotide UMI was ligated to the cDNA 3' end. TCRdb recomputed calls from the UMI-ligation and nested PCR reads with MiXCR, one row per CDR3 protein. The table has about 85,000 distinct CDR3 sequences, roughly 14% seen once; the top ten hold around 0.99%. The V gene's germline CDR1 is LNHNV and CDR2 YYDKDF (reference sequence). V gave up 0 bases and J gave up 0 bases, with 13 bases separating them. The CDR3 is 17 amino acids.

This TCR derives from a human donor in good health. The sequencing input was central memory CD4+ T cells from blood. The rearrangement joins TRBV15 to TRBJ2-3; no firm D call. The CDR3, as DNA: TGTGCCACCAGCAGAGAGATCAGACAAACTAGCACAGATACGCAGTATTTT. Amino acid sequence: CATSREIRQTSTDTQYF.